This T cell receptor beta chain derives from a study of identical twins. TCRdb independently ran MiXCR on the 5' RACE reads; one entry per CDR3 protein. There are some 500,000 distinct CDR3 sequences in the sample; 14% occur only once, and around 0.57% lies in the top ten. Looked up from germline, CDR1 is MDHEN and CDR2 is SYDVKM. V was trimmed by 4 bases and J by 6 bases, leaving 12 bases between them. The CDR3 runs to 14 residues. This clonotype was detected a few times. The same data also went into a second study, on yellow fever vaccine responses in identical twins.

The sequencing input was CD4+ T cells sorted from blood. The TCR sequence derives from a woman under 30 in good health. The chain has TRBV28 and TRBJ1-4, with unresolved D. The CDR3 DNA is TGTGCCAGCAGTTCCCCCCCCCATGATGAAAAACTGTTTTTT. Its translation: CASSSPPHDEKLFF. Together with reference TRBV28 and TRBJ1-4, the CDR3 gives the full variable domain: DVKVTQSSRYLVKRTGEKVFLECVQDMDHENMFWYRQDPGLGLRLIYFSYDVKMKEKGDIPEGYSVSREKKERFSLILESASTNQTSMYLCASSSPPHDEKLFFGSGTQLSVL.